This T cell receptor beta chain was sequenced for a study of patients and donors after allogeneic stem cell transplantation. TCRdb re-derived calls from the RT-PCR reads in MiXCR, one entry per CDR3 protein. The sample consists of 900,000 to 1,000,000 distinct CDR3 sequences, more than 15% of them appearing once. This clonotype has only a few counts. This CDR3 region has 15 residues. Germline assignment: CDR1 SQVTM and CDR2 ANQGSEA. Trimming left V 4 bases short and J 11 bases short, with 27 bases between. The sample comprised blood, either unsorted or a sorted T cell fraction (not recorded which). The chain joins TRBV29-1 to TRBJ2-7, with D maybe TRBD1 (5 bases). This receptor was obtained from a human donor who was either an allogeneic HSCT recipient or a stem cell or donor lymphocyte infusion donor (not recorded which). It is not recorded whose cells these are; they may come from a transplant donor. The CDR3 loop reads CSVALGGPGSSSEYF. The DNA of the CDR3 is TGCAGCGTTGCCCTAGGTGGGCCAGGGTCTTCAAGTGAGTACTTC.